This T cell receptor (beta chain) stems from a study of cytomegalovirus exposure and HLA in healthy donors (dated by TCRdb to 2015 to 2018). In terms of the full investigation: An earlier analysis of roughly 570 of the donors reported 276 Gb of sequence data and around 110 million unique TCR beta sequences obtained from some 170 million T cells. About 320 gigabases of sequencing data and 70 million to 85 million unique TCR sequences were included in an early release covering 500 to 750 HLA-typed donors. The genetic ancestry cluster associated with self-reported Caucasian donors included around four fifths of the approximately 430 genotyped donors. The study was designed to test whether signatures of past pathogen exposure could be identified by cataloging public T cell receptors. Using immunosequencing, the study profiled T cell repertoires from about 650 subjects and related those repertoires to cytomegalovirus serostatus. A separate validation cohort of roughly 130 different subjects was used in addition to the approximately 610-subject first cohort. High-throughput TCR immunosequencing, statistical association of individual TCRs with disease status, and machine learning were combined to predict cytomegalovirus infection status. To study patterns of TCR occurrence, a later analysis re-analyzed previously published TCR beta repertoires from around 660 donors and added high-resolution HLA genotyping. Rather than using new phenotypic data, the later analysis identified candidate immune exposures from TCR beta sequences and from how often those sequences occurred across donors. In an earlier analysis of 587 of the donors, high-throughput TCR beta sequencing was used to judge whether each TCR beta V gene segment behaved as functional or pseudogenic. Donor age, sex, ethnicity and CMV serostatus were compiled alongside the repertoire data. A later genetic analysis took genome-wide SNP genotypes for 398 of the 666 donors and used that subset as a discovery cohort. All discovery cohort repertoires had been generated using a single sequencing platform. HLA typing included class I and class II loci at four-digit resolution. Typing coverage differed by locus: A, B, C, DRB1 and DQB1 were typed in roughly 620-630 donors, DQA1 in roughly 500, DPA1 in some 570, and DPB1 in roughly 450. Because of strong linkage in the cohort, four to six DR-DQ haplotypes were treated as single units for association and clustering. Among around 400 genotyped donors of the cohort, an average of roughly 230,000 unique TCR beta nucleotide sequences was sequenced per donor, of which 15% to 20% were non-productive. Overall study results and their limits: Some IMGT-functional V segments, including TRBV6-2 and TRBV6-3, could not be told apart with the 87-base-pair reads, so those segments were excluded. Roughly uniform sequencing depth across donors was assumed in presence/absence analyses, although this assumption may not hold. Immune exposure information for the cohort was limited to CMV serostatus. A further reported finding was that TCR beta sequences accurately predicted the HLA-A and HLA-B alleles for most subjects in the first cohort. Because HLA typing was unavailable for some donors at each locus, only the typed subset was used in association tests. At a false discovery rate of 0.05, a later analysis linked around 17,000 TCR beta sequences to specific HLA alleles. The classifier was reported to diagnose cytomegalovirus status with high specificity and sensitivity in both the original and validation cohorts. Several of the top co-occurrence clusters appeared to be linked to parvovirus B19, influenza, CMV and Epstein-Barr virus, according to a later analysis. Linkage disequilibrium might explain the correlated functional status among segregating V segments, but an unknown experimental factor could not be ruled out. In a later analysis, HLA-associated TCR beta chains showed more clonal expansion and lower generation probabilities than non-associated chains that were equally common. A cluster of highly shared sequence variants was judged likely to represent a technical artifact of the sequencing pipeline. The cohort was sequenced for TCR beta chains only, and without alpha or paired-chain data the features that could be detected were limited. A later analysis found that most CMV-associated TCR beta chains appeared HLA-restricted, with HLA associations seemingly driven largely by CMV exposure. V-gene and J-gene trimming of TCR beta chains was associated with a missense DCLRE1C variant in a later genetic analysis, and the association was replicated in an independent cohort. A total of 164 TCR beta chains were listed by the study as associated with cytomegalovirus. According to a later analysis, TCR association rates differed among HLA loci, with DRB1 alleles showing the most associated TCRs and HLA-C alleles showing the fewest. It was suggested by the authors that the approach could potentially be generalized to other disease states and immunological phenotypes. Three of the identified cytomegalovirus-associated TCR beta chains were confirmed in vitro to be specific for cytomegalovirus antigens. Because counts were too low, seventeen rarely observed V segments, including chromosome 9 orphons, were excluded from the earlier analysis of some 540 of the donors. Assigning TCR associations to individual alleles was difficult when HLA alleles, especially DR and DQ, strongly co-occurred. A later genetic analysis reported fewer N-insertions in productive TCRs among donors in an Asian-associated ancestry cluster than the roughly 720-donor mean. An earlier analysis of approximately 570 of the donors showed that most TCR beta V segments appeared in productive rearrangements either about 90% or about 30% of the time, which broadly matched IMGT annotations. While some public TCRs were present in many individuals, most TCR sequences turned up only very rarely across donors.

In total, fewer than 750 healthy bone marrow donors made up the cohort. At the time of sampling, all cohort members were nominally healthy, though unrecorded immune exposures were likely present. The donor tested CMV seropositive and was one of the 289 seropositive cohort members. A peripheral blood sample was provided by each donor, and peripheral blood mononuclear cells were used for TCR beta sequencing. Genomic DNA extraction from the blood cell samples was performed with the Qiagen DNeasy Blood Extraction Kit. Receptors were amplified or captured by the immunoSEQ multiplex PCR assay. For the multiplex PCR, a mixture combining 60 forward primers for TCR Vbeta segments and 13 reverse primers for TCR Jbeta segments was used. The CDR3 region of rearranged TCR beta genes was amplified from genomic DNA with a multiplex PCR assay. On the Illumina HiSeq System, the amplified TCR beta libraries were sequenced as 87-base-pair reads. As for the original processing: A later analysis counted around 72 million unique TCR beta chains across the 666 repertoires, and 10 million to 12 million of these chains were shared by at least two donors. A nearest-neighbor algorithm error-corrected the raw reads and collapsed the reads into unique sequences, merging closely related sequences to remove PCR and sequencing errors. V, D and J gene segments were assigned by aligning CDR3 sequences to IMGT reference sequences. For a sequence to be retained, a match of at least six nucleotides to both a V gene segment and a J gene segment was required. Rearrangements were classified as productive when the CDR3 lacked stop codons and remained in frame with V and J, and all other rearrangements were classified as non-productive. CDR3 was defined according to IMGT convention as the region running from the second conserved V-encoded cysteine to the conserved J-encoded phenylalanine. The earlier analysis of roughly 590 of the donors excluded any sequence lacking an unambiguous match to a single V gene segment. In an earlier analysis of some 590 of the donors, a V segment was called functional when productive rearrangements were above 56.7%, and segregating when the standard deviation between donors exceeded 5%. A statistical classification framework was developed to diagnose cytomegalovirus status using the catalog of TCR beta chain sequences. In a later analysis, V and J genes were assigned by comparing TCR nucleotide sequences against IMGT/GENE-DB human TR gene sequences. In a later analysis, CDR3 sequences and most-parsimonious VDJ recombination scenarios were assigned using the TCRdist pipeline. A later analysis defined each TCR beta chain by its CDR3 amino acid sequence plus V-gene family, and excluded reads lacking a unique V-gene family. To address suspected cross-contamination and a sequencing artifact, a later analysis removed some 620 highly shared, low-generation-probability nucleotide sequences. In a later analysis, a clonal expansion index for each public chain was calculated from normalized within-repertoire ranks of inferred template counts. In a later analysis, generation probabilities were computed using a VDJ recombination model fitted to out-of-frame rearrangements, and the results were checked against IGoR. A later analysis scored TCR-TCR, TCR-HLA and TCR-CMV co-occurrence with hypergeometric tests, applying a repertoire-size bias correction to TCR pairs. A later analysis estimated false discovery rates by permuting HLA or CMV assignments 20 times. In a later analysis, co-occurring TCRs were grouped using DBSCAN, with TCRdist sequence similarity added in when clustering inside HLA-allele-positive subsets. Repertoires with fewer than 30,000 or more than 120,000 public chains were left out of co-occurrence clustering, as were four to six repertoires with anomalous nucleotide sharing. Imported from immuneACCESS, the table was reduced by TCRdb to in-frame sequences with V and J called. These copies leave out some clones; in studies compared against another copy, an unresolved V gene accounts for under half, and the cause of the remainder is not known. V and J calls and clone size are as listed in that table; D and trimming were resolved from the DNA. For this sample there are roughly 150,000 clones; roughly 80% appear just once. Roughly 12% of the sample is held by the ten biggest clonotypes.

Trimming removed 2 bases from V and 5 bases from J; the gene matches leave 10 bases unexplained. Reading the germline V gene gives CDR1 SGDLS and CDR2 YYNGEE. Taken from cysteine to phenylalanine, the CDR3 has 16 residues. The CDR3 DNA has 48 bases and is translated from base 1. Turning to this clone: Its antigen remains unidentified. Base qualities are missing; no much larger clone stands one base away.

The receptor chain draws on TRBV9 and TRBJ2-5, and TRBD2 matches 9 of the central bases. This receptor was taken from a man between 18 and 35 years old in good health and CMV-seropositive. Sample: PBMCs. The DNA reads TGTGCCAGCAGCGTCTTTAGCGGGAGCCGGTTGGAGACCCAGTACTTC. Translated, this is CASSVFSGSRLETQYF.